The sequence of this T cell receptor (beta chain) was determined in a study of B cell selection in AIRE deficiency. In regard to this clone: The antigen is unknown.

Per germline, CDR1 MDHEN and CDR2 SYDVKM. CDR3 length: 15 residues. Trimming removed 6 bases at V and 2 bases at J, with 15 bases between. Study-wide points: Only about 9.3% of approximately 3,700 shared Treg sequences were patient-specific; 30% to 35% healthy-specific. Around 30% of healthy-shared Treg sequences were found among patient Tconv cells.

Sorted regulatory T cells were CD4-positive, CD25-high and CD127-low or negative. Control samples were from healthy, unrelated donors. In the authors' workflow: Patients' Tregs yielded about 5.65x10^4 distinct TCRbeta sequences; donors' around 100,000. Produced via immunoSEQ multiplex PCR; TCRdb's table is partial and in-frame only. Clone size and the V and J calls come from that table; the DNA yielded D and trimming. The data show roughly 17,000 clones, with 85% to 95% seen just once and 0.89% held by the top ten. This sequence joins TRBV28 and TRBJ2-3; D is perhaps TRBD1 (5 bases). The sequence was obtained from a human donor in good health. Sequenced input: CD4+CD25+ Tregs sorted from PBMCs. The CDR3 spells CASRRRRVHTDTQYF. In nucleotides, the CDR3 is TGTGCCAGCAGGAGACGCAGGGTACACACAGATACGCAGTATTTT.